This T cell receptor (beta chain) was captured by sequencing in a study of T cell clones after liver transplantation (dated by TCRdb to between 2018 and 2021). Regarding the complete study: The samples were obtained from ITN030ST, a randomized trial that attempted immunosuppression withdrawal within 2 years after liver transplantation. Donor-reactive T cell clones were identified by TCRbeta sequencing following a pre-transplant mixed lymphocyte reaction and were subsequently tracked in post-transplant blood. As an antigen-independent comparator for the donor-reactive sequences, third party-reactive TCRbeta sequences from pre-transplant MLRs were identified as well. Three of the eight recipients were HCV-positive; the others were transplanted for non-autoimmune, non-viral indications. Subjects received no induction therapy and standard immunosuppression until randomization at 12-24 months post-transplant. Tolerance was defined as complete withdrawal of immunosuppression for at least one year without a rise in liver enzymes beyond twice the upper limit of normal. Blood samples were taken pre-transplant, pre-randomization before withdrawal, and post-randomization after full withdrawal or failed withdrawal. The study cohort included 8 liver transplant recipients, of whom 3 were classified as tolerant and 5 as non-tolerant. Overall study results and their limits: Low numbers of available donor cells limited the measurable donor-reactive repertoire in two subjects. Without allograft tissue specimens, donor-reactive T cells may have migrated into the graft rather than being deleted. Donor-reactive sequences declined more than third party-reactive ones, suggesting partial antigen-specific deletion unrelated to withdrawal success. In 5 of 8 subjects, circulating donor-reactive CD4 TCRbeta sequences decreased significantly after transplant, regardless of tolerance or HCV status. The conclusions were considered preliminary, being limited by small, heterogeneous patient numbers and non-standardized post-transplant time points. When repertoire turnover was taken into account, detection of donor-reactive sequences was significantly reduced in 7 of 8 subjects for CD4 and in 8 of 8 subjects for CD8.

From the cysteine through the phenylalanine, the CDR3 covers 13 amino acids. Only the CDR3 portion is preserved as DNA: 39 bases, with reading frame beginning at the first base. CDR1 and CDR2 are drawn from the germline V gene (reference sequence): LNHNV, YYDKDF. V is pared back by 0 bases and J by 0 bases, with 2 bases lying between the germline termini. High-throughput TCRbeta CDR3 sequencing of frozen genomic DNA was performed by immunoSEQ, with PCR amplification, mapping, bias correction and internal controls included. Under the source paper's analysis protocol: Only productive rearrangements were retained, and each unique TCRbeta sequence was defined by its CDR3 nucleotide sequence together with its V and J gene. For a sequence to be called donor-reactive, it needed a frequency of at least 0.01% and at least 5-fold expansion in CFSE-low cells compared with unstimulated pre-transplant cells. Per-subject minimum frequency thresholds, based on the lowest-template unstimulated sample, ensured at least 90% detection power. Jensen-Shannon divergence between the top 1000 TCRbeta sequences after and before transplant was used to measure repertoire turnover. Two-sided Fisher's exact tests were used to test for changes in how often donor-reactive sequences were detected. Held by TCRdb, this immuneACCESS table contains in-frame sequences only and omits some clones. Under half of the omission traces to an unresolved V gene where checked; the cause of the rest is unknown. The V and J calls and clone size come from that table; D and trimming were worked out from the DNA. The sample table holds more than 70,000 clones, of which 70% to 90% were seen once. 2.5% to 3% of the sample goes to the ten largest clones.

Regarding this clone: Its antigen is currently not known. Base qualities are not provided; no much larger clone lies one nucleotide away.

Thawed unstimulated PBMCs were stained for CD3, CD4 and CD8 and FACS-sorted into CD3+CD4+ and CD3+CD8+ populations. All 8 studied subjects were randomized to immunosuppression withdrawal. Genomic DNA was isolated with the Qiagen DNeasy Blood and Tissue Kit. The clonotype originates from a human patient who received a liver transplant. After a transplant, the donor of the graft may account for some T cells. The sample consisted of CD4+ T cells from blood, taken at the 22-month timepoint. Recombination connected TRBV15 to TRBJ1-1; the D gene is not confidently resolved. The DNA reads TGTGCCACCAGCAGAGAGCTGAACACTGAAGCTTTCTTT. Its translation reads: CATSRELNTEAFF.